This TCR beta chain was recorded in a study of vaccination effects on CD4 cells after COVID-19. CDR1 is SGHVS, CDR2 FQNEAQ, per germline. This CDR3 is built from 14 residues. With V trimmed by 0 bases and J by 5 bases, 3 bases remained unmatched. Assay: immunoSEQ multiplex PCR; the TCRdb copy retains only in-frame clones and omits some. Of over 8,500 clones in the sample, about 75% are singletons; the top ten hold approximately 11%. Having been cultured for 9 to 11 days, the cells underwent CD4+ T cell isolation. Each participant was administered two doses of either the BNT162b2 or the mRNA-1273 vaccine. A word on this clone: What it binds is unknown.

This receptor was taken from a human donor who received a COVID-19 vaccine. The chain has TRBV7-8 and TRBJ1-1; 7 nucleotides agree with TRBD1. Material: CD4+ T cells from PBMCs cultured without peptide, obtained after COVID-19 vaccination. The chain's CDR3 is CASSLARGRTEAFF. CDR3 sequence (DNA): TGTGCCAGCAGCTTAGCCAGGGGGAGGACTGAAGCTTTCTTT.